This entry is about one TCR beta chain. This record comes from a study of shared clonotypes between healthy human individuals. Each PCR replicate from the sorted subsets contained around 0.2 ug DNA, which is about 30,000 T cell genomes. The data were produced by immunoSEQ multiplex PCR, yet TCRdb's version contains in-frame clones alone and is incomplete. The sample lists 950,000 to 1,100,000 clones; 78% were seen once. The germline V gene encodes CDR1 SGHNT and CDR2 YYREEE (reference sequence). The CDR3 is 17 amino acids. The J segment lost 5 bases and the V segment lost 0 bases, leaving 12 bases of the junction unmatched.

The sequence was obtained from a man aged 18 to 29 in good health. Some clones in this sample may be carry-over from other donors' samples. The chain has TRBV5-4 and TRBJ2-5, with TRBD2 matching over 8 bases. Sequencing was performed on memory CD4+ T cells from PBMCs. As for subset: CD45RA-negative fraction. The CDR3: CASSLGSGTQGYETQYF. DNA of the CDR3: TGTGCCAGCAGCTTGGGTAGCGGGACTCAGGGATACGAGACCCAGTACTTC.